Listed below are T cell receptor beta chains from one sample, sequenced in a study of cytomegalovirus exposure and HLA in healthy donors. Here immunoSEQ multiplex PCR was the method, and the copy in TCRdb shows in-frame clones only, minus some. The repertoire holds 140,000 to 150,000 clones, with about nine tenths as singletons. Sequencing was carried out using PBMCs. The receptors shown here come from a man aged 18 to 30 in good health and CMV-seropositive. Both conserved end residues are part of each CDR3. Each record gives: D gene, clone size, V gene, J gene, CDR3 protein, CDR3 DNA. D genes are given only for firm matches. Some rows mark clone size as missing; the rest say once, few, many or name a class of expanded clone.

TRBD1,.,TRBV5-1,TRBJ1-2,CASSPGGNYGYTF,TGCGCCAGCAGCCCAGGGGGGAACTATGGCTACACCTTC
.,.,TRBV25-1,TRBJ1-1,CASSEKEQEAFF,TGTGCCAGCAGTGAAAAGGAACAGGAAGCTTTCTTT
.,.,TRBV14,TRBJ1-1,CASSRETGIGSEAFF,TGTGCCAGCAGCCGTGAGACGGGAATTGGGTCTGAAGCTTTCTTT
TRBD1,.,TRBV25-1,TRBJ2-7,CASSPPGTVSYEQYF,TGTGCCAGCAGTCCTCCCGGGACAGTTAGCTACGAGCAGTACTTC
.,.,TRBV30,TRBJ1-5,CAWTDSGNQPQHF,TGTGCCTGGACTGACAGTGGCAATCAGCCCCAGCATTTT
.,.,TRBV7-9,TRBJ2-3,CASSFKGPLGDTQYF,TGTGCCAGCAGCTTCAAGGGGCCCCTCGGCGATACGCAGTATTTT
.,.,TRBV28,TRBJ1-2,CASRTSGVGYTF,TGTGCCAGCAGAACCTCAGGGGTCGGCTACACCTTC
.,.,TRBV6-5,TRBJ1-2,CASSYREDYGYTF,TGTGCCAGCAGTTATCGAGAGGACTATGGCTACACCTTC
TRBD1,.,TRBV9,TRBJ2-4,CASSVGGQGNIQYF,TGTGCCAGCAGCGTAGGGGGACAGGGAAACATTCAGTACTTC
.,.,TRBV27,TRBJ1-5,CASSLGGGVSNQPQHF,TGTGCCAGCAGTTTAGGGGGGGGTGTCAGCAATCAGCCCCAGCATTTT
.,.,TRBV6-5,TRBJ1-5,CASSPAARDQPQHF,TGTGCCAGCAGTCCGGCGGCCCGGGATCAGCCCCAGCATTTT
.,.,TRBV28,TRBJ1-1,CASSSPEQVTEAFF,TGTGCCAGCAGTTCACCCGAACAGGTCACTGAAGCTTTCTTT
TRBD1,.,TRBV5-1,TRBJ1-4,CASSPNGQGKNEKLFF,TGCGCCAGCAGCCCCAATGGACAGGGAAAGAATGAAAAACTGTTTTTT
TRBD1,once,TRBV5-1,TRBJ2-2,CASSPRTGNTGELFF,TGCGCCAGCAGCCCCCGGACAGGAAACACCGGGGAGCTGTTTTTT
TRBD2,.,TRBV6-5,TRBJ2-1,CASAGSGGSYNEQFF,TGTGCCAGCGCAGGTAGCGGGGGATCCTACAATGAGCAGTTCTTC
.,.,TRBV5-5,TRBJ1-1,CASSPTGAEAFF,TGTGCCAGCAGCCCGACGGGGGCTGAAGCTTTCTTT
TRBD2,.,TRBV5-6,TRBJ2-7,CASSWGGVTAYEQYF,TGTGCCAGCAGCTGGGGAGGGGTAACCGCCTACGAGCAGTACTTC
.,.,TRBV19,TRBJ1-2,CASSKDSSYGYTF,TGTGCCAGTAGTAAGGACAGCTCCTATGGCTACACCTTC
.,.,TRBV6-5,TRBJ1-1,CASSYRSNTMNTEAFF,TGTGCCAGCAGTTATAGGAGTAATACAATGAACACTGAAGCTTTCTTT
TRBD1,.,TRBV5-6,TRBJ1-5,CASSLQDRENQPQHF,TGTGCCAGCAGCCTCCAGGACAGGGAAAATCAGCCCCAGCATTTT
.,.,TRBV27,TRBJ2-6,CASTSSGANVLTF,TGTGCCAGCACTAGCTCTGGGGCCAACGTCCTGACTTTC
.,.,TRBV6-6,TRBJ1-5,CASSHNMNQPQHF,TGTGCCAGCAGTCACAATATGAATCAGCCCCAGCATTTT
.,once,TRBV5-1,TRBJ1-2,CASSLTQAAYGYTF,TGCGCCAGCAGCTTAACTCAGGCTGCCTATGGCTACACCTTC
TRBD1,.,TRBV6-6,TRBJ2-7,CASSTRTGDEQYF,TGTGCCAGCAGTACACGGACAGGGGACGAGCAGTACTTC
.,.,TRBV18,TRBJ2-2,CASSPRKRTKTNTGELFF,TGTGCCAGCTCACCCCGAAAAAGGACAAAGACGAACACCGGGGAGCTGTTTTTT
.,.,TRBV5-4,TRBJ1-2,CASSPVGGNGYTF,TGTGCCAGCAGCCCGGTAGGGGGAAATGGCTACACCTTC
TRBD2,.,TRBV6-5,TRBJ2-7,CASNTLGRGSYEQYF,TGTGCCAGCAATACCTTAGGGAGGGGAAGCTACGAGCAGTACTTC
.,.,TRBV19,TRBJ1-5,CASSTPRGYSNQPQHF,TGTGCCAGTAGTACCCCACGCGGATATAGCAATCAGCCCCAGCATTTT
TRBD2,.,TRBV6-1,TRBJ2-3,CASSAPRTSGMSTDTQYF,TGTGCCAGCAGTGCCCCCCGGACTAGCGGGATGAGCACAGATACGCAGTATTTT
TRBD1,.,TRBV7-6,TRBJ2-7,CASSPLAGNLGTGVHEQYF,TGTGCCAGCAGCCCCTTGGCTGGAAACTTAGGGACAGGGGTCCACGAGCAGTACTTC
.,.,TRBV7-7,TRBJ2-5,CASSLSGVGGTQYF,TGTGCCAGCAGCTTAAGCGGAGTCGGAGGGACCCAGTACTTC
.,.,TRBV18,TRBJ1-1,CASSSGQNTEAFF,TGTGCCAGCTCATCGGGACAGAACACTGAAGCTTTCTTT
.,.,TRBV15,TRBJ1-2,CATSRGGTFYGYTF,TGTGCCACCAGCAGAGGCGGAACCTTCTATGGCTACACCTTC
.,.,TRBV6-6,TRBJ2-7,CASSYTDYEQYF,TGTGCCAGCAGTTACACAGATTACGAGCAGTACTTC
TRBD1,.,TRBV5-1,TRBJ2-2,CASSFGQGAPGELFF,TGCGCCAGCAGCTTCGGACAGGGGGCCCCCGGGGAGCTGTTTTTT
TRBD1,.,TRBV7-2,TRBJ1-1,CASSVTGISEAFF,TGTGCCAGCAGCGTGACAGGGATCTCTGAAGCTTTCTTT
.,.,TRBV5-4,TRBJ1-5,CASSQQGRQPQHF,TGTGCCAGCAGCCAACAGGGCCGTCAGCCCCAGCATTTT